The sequence of this T cell receptor beta chain was determined in a study of blood T cell repertoires in COVID-19 (dated by TCRdb to 2018 to 2021). At the level of the whole study: The collaborator samples originated in the United States, Italy and Spain and spanned the acute and convalescent phases of COVID-19. A de-identified subject ID, COVID-19 status, age in years and sex were almost always included in the sample metadata. The dataset comprised deeply sampled blood TCRbeta repertoires from subjects exposed to, actively infected with, or recovered from COVID-19. The repertoires were released in a freely available public database meant as a resource for research on the immune response to SARS-CoV-2. The prospective study material was composed of cDNA or gDNA derived from T cells, B-cell-depleted T cells, or PBMCs. The samples were drawn from two sources: the first 160 participants of the ongoing ImmuneRACE study, and over 1,000 subjects contributed by 6 global collaborators. HLA class I and class II types, where available, came from metadata supplied by the sample provider rather than from assay-based typing. The investigation overall reported the following: Clinical and demographic metadata were provided uncurated, with the amount varying by source and participant.

TCRbeta CDR3 regions were amplified from genomic DNA by means of the immunoSEQ Assay, a bias-controlled multiplex PCR. Turning to the authors' computational methods: Nucleated cell counts per sample were estimated from amplification of reference gene primers within the assay. Sequence reads were collapsed and filtered to measure the absolute abundance of every unique TCRbeta CDR3 rearrangement. For each sample, productive Simpson clonality was calculated as the square root of Simpson's diversity index over productive rearrangements. Imported from immuneACCESS, the table was reduced by TCRdb to in-frame sequences with V and J called. These copies leave out some clones; in studies compared against another copy, an unresolved V gene accounts for under half, and the cause of the remainder is not known. V, J and clone size are those of that table, while D and trimming were read from the DNA. The table for this sample lists around 120,000 clones; approximately 81% of them were counted only once. The ten largest account for 2% to 2.5% of the sample.

Trimming leaves V shorter by 4 bases and J shorter by 13 bases, with the junction holding 8 bases beyond the gene matches. Looking up the germline V gene yields CDR1 MNHEY and CDR2 SVGAGI. The CDR3 numbers 12 residues from cysteine through phenylalanine. The read is trimmed to its CDR3 DNA, 36 bases read in frame from base 1. As regards this clone: Its antigen is currently not known. Base quality data are lacking; no much larger clone is found one base away.

Each collaborating institution followed its own protocols to collect whole blood in K2EDTA tubes. For TCRbeta analysis, collaborators shipped samples in one of three forms: frozen whole blood, isolated PBMCs, or DNA extracted from either of those sample types. The receptor was isolated from a human donor in a cohort sampled during active COVID-19. The sequencing input was peripheral blood. This receptor chain uses TRBV6-5 and TRBJ2-5; the junction holds 8 bases that match TRBD2. The DNA is as follows: TGTGCCAGCAGTTTGCCAGCGGGAGAATGGTACTTC. Its protein is CASSLPAGEWYF.